What follows are 32 T cell receptor beta chains derived from one specimen sequenced in a study of PD-L1 blockade in urothelial cancer. Sequencing was performed with immunoSEQ multiplex PCR; in TCRdb, only in-frame clones are kept and a portion is missing. This table holds roughly 120,000 clones, approximately 90% found once. As to time point: peripheral blood 6 weeks after treatment start. This sample comprised PBMCs, obtained around atezolizumab (anti-PD-L1) treatment. These receptors were collected from a man in his sixties with urothelial cancer.

This clone appeared once. The chain's CDR3 is CASSFGLAGDSTDTQYF. The CDR3 coding sequence is TGCGCCAGCAGCTTCGGACTAGCGGGGGATAGCACAGATACGCAGTATTTT. The chain recombines TRBV5-1 with TRBJ2-3, with TRBD2 matching 13 bases. After removal of 2 bases from V and 0 bases from J, the junction contained 3 bases not matched to a gene. The CDR3 is made up of 17 amino acids. Germline CDR1 reads SGHRS; CDR2 reads YFSETQ.

This clone was counted between two and nine times. The chain joins TRBV29-1 to TRBJ2-3; 10 nucleotides match TRBD2. The germline V gene encodes CDR1 SQVTM and CDR2 ANQGSEA. CDR3 size: 13 residues. Trimming at V came to 5 bases and at J to 4 bases, leaving 3 bases not matched to a gene. The CDR3 sequence is CSVSGRVSDTQYF. The CDR3 nucleotides read TGCAGCGTTAGCGGGAGGGTGTCAGATACGCAGTATTTT.

CDR3 protein: CASSPQNRGDHNEQFF. Written as DNA, the CDR3 is TGTGCCAGCAGCCCTCAAAACAGGGGCGACCACAATGAGCAGTTCTTC. The chain recombines TRBV4-2 with TRBJ2-1; TRBD1 matches at 7 bases. In germline, CDR1 is LGHNA, CDR2 YNFKEQ. With V trimmed by 4 bases and J by 5 bases, 11 bases remained unmatched. The CDR3 is made up of 16 amino acids.

Here the CDR3 reads CASSLRGYGYTF. CDR3 sequence (DNA): TGTGCCAGCAGTTTACGGGGCTATGGCTACACCTTC. The V gene is TRBV6-5, the J gene TRBJ1-2; D gene unclear. V lost 4 bases and J lost 4, with 7 bases in between. Germline values: CDR1 MNHEY, CDR2 SVGAGI. The CDR3 totals 12 residues.

The J gene is TRBJ2-7, the V gene TRBV7-8, with 12 positions matching TRBD2. This CDR3 is 19 amino acids long. The germline gives CDR1 SGHVS, CDR2 FQNEAQ. J was trimmed by 5 bases and V by 1 base; bases with no gene match: 15. CDR3 nucleotide sequence: TGTGCCAGCAGCTTAGAATTGGGGGGTCTAGCGGGAGGGCGGAACGAGCAGTACTTC. It yields the protein CASSLELGGLAGGRNEQYF.

This chain links TRBV18 with TRBJ2-5; TRBD2 matches at 14 bases. V was clipped by 6 bases and J by 2 bases; unmatched bases: 5. Germline V gene lookup returns CDR1 KGHSH and CDR2 LQKENI. The CDR3 runs to 16 residues. The CDR3 loop is CASSTGLAGGQETQYF. CDR3 bases: TGTGCCAGCTCGACTGGACTAGCGGGGGGACAAGAGACCCAGTACTTC.

In this sample, this clone turned up once. This CDR3 is CASSQGFRREQFF. The CDR3 DNA reads TGCGCCAGCAGCCAAGGCTTCAGGCGTGAGCAGTTCTTC. The chain links TRBV4-3 to TRBJ2-1; D ambiguous. The V end was cut by 1 base, the J end by 9 bases, with 10 bases between. CDR3 length equals 13 residues. Germline CDR1 reads LGHNA; CDR2 reads YSLEER.

The V and J genes are TRBV7-2 and TRBJ1-1; 9 nucleotides line up with TRBD1. CDR1 and CDR2 (germline): SGHTA, FQGNSA. The CDR3 extends over 15 amino acids. Trimming at V came to 5 bases and at J to 2 bases, leaving 6 bases not matched to a gene. CDR3 DNA sequence: TGTGCCAGCAGCCCGCGGGACAGGGTTAACACTGAAGCTTTCTTT. Amino acids: CASSPRDRVNTEAFF.

The chain carries TRBV12-1 and TRBJ2-5; no DNA check was done on the table's D call, TRBD2. TRBV12-1 is noted as a pseudogene. There are 16 residues in the CDR3. Here the CDR3 DNA reads TGTGCCAGCAGCCCAGGGGCCGAGCGGGAGACAGAGACCCAGTACTTC. Translated, it gives CASSPGAERETETQYF.

The genes are TRBV5-1 and TRBJ2-3, with D possibly matching TRBD2 (5 bases). The V gene lost 2 bases and the J gene lost 2 bases, with 12 bases spanning the gap. CDR3 length equals 15 residues. The germline V gene has CDR1 SGHRS and CDR2 YFSETQ. The CDR3 loop is CASSFGSSATDTQYF. Here the CDR3 DNA reads TGCGCCAGCAGCTTTGGTAGTAGCGCCACAGATACGCAGTATTTT.

The J gene is TRBJ1-4, the V gene TRBV15, with 7 bases identical to TRBD1. The CDR3 sequence is 14 residues long. The V segment lost 2 bases and the J segment 8 bases; nucleotides outside the gene matches: 5. Germline V gives CDR1 LNHNV, CDR2 YYDKDF (reference sequence). CDR3 residues: CATSRQGVREKLFF. In DNA, the CDR3 is TGTGCCACCAGCAGACAGGGGGTTCGAGAAAAACTGTTTTTT. The full variable domain, with the rest looked up from reference TRBV15 and TRBJ1-4, is DAMVIQNPRYQVTQFGKPVTLSCSQTLNHNVMYWYQQKSSQAPKLLFHYYDKDFNNEADTPDNFQSRRPNTSFCFLDIRSPGLGDTAMYLCATSRQGVREKLFFGSGTQLSVL.

A single count supports this clone. The V and J genes are TRBV7-9 and TRBJ1-6, with a possible D match to TRBD1 (5 bases). V was pared by 7 bases and J by 8 bases, with 12 bases between. The CDR3 totals 13 residues. Per the germline V gene, CDR1 is SEHNR and CDR2 is FQNEAQ (reference sequence). In DNA form, the CDR3 reads TGTGCCAGCAAAAAGGGGATCGATTCACCCCTCCACTTT. Protein: CASKKGIDSPLHF.

J is TRBJ1-1 and V is TRBV5-1; 9 bases fit TRBD1. In germline, CDR1 is SGHRS, CDR2 YFSETQ. V gave up 7 bases and J gave up 0 bases; unmatched junction bases: 7. The CDR3 is made up of 15 amino acids. CDR3 loop: CASHTGGAVNTEAFF. The CDR3 coding sequence is TGCGCCAGCCATACAGGGGGCGCGGTGAACACTGAAGCTTTCTTT. Filled out from reference TRBV5-1 and TRBJ1-1, the complete variable domain reads KAGVTQTPRYLIKTRGQQVTLSCSPISGHRSVSWYQQTPGQGLQFLFEYFSETQRNKGNFPGRFSGRQFSNSRSEMNVSTLELGDSALYLCASHTGGAVNTEAFFGQGTRLTVV.

The chain couples TRBV30 to TRBJ1-2, with 8 bases matching TRBD1. The CDR3 is 11 residues long. Germline lookup yields CDR1 GTSNPN and CDR2 SVGIG (reference sequence). Here the CDR3 reads CAPPGQVGYTF. As DNA, the CDR3 is TGTGCGCCGCCGGGACAGGTTGGCTACACCTTC.

The CDR3 nucleotides read TGCGCCAGCGGGAGTTTCTCTGGGGCCAACGTCCTGACTTTC. Its translation is CASGSFSGANVLTF. This chain connects TRBV4-3 to TRBJ2-6; D may be TRBD2 (5 bases). CDR3 length: 14 amino acids. Trimming removed 8 bases at V and 0 bases at J, with 8 bases between. Per the germline V gene, CDR1 is LGHNA and CDR2 is YSLEER.

This chain uses TRBV25-1 with TRBJ2-5; possible D gene TRBD2, 6 bases. Trimming cost V 5 bases and J 0 bases, with 19 bases left between them. The CDR3 has 17 amino acids. Germline V gene lookup returns CDR1 MGHDK and CDR2 SYGVNS. The CDR3 region has the DNA TGTGCCAGCAGTTCCAGCGAAGCGGGCCGGTACCAAGAGACCCAGTACTTC. Encoded protein: CASSSSEAGRYQETQYF.

The gene calls are TRBV4-2 and TRBJ2-5; 14 positions match TRBD2. V shed 4 bases and J 4 bases; nucleotides not matched to a gene: 5. The CDR3 covers 16 residues. Germline CDR1 reads LGHNA; CDR2 reads YNFKEQ. DNA for the CDR3: TGTGCCAGCAGCCCAGGACTAGCGGGAGGTCTAGAGACCCAGTACTTC. It encodes CASSPGLAGGLETQYF.

V is TRBV30 and J is TRBJ2-3; TRBD2 matches 13 bases. CDR3 size: 15 residues. Germline V lookup: CDR1 GTSNPN, CDR2 SVGIG (reference sequence). With V trimmed by 4 bases and J by 4 bases, 5 bases remained unmatched. Here the CDR3 DNA reads TGTGCCTGGACCGCCGGGACTAGCGGGGCAGATACGCAGTATTTT. Translating gives CAWTAGTSGADTQYF.

A word on this clone: Distinct nucleotide sequences in the sample also encode this CDR3. This chain connects TRBV29-1 to TRBJ2-5; 8 bases fit TRBD2. The trim removed 6 bases at V and 1 base at J, leaving 1 base unmatched. The CDR3 extends over 12 amino acids. Germline V gives CDR1 SQVTM, CDR2 ANQGSEA. CDR3 in DNA: TGCAGCGTCAGCGGGGGCCAAGAGACCCAGTACTTC. Translation gives CSVSGGQETQYF.

The genes are TRBV7-2 and TRBJ1-1; no definite D call. V lost 3 bases to trimming and J lost 4 bases, with 15 bases between them. CDR1 is SGHTA and CDR2 is FQGNSA in the germline V gene. The CDR3 runs 15 residues. The CDR3 here is CASSLSTGFGTEAFF. In nucleotides, the CDR3 is TGTGCCAGCAGCTTGTCCACCGGTTTTGGCACTGAAGCTTTCTTT.

This sequence joins TRBV11-1 and TRBJ2-1; the match to TRBD2 covers 11 bases. This CDR3 region has 17 residues. Germline CDR1 is SGHAT and CDR2 is FQDESV (reference sequence). Unmatched junction bases numbered 10, after V lost 2 bases and J lost 7 bases. The CDR3 DNA reads as TGTGCCAGCAGCTTATCCCAAGCTAGCGGGAGGATAAATGAGCAGTTCTTC. This sequence encodes CASSLSQASGRINEQFF.

This sequence joins TRBV7-2 and TRBJ2-2, with D possibly TRBD2 on 6 matching bases. The CDR3 is made up of 14 amino acids. V lost 4 bases and J lost 4, with 10 bases in between. CDR1 and CDR2 (germline): SGHTA, FQGNSA. CDR3 DNA: TGTGCCAGCAGCTCGGGACTCCTCACCGGGGAGCTGTTTTTT. It codes for CASSSGLLTGELFF.

The chain carries TRBV19 and TRBJ2-1; TRBD1 agrees at 7 bases. With 5 bases clipped from V and 0 bases from J, the junction kept 4 bases outside the gene matches. The CDR3 runs 15 residues. Germline V gene sequence: CDR1 LNHDA, CDR2 SQIVND (reference sequence). Here the CDR3 reads CASSGTASSYNEQFF. The CDR3 region has the DNA TGTGCCAGTAGTGGGACAGCGAGCTCCTACAATGAGCAGTTCTTC. The complete variable domain, with remaining parts taken from reference TRBV19 and TRBJ2-1, reads DGGITQSPKYLFRKEGQNVTLSCEQNLNHDAMYWYRQDPGQGLRLIYYSQIVNDFQKGDIAEGYSVSREKKESFPLTVTSAQKNPTAFYLCASSGTASSYNEQFFGPGTRLTVL.

The J gene is TRBJ2-7, the V gene TRBV10-3; 11 bases agree with TRBD1. J gave up 3 bases and V 3 bases, and 4 bases lay outside the gene matches. The CDR3 is 15 amino acids. Germline CDR1 and CDR2: ENHRY and SYGVKD. The CDR3 region has the DNA TGTGCCATCAGTGATTGGACAGGGGGCGGCTACGAGCAGTACTTC. It yields the protein CAISDWTGGGYEQYF.

This clone was seen a few times. The rearrangement uses TRBV19 and TRBJ2-2; D remains ambiguous. Trimming stripped 5 bases from V and 2 bases from J, with 15 bases between. The CDR3 sequence is 16 residues long. Germline CDR1 is LNHDA and CDR2 is SQIVND (reference sequence). In nucleotides, the CDR3 is TGTGCCAGTAGTGCACTCGAAGCGAGCAACACCGGGGAGCTGTTTTTT. Residues: CASSALEASNTGELFF.

The CDR3 nucleotides are TGTGCCAGCAGCGTAACGACAGGGACTGAAGCTTTCTTT. Protein sequence: CASSVTTGTEAFF. The V call is TRBV9, the J call TRBJ1-1; 7 bases agree with TRBD1. The CDR3 length is 13 residues. V dropped 1 base and J dropped 5; count of bases not matched to a gene: 2. CDR1 is SGDLS, CDR2 YYNGEE, per germline.

The chain recombines TRBV18 with TRBJ1-6; D remains ambiguous. The CDR3 is 15 amino acids. V lost 0 bases, J lost 8 bases, and 11 bases lay in between. Germline V gene data show CDR1 as KGHSH and CDR2 as LQKENI. CDR3 sequence reads: CASSPPSDNYSPLHF. The CDR3 nucleotides read TGTGCCAGCTCACCACCGTCCGACAACTATTCACCCCTCCACTTT.

V is TRBV6-6 and J is TRBJ2-1; tentatively, D is TRBD2 (5 bases). CDR3 length: 13 residues. Germline loops: CDR1 MNHNY, CDR2 SVGAGI (reference sequence). The ends were cut back, 1 base at V and 7 bases at J, with 8 bases in the middle. The chain's CDR3 is CASSYYGENEQFF. DNA for the CDR3: TGTGCCAGCAGTTACTACGGGGAGAATGAGCAGTTCTTC.

The chain links TRBV9 to TRBJ2-1, with TRBD2 matching over 11 bases. CDR3 size: 18 residues. Germline CDR1 SGDLS, CDR2 YYNGEE. V was pared by 1 base and J by 0 bases, with 6 bases of the junction left unmatched. CDR3 sequence (DNA): TGTGCCAGCAGCGTAACTAGCGGGAGAGGTGTCTCCTACAATGAGCAGTTCTTC. Residues: CASSVTSGRGVSYNEQFF.

The rearrangement uses TRBV29-1 and TRBJ1-2; 8 nucleotides align to TRBD1. Per the germline V gene, CDR1 is SQVTM and CDR2 is ANQGSEA. The CDR3 is made up of 13 amino acids. Trimming at V came to 4 bases and at J to 3 bases, leaving 4 bases not matched to a gene. CDR3: CSVGGGQDYGYTF. In DNA, the CDR3 is TGCAGCGTTGGCGGGGGACAGGACTATGGCTACACCTTC.

The rearrangement joins TRBV21-1 to TRBJ1-1; TRBD1 was called by the table and not checked on the DNA. TRBV21-1 is a pseudogene. CDR3 size: 19 residues. CDR3 coding DNA: TGTGCCAGCAGCAAAGCCGTGAACGGGACAGGGAGGGGAGACACTGAAGCTTTCTTT. Its translation: CASSKAVNGTGRGDTEAFF.

The V gene is TRBV5-1, the J gene TRBJ2-3, with 8 bases aligning to TRBD2. The CDR3 is 15 amino acids. Germline values: CDR1 SGHRS, CDR2 YFSETQ. J gave up 2 bases and V 0 bases, and 2 bases lay outside the gene matches. The CDR3 nucleotides are TGCGCCAGCAGCTTGGGCGGGAGGATCACAGATACGCAGTATTTT. Translation gives CASSLGGRITDTQYF.